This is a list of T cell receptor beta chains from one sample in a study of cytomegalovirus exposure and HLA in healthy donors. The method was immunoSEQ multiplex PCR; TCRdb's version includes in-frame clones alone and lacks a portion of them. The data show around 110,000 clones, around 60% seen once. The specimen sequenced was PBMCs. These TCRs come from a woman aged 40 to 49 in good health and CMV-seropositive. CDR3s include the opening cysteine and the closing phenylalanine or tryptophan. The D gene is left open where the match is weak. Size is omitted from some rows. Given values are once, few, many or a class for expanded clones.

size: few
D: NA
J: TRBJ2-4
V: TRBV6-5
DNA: TGTGCCAGCAGTTACTCGTCGCTAGCTGACATTCAGTACTTC
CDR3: CASSYSSLADIQYF

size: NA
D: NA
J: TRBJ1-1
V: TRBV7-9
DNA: TGTTCCAGCAGCCCGCCCAATGGTGAGGCTTTCTTT
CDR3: CSSSPPNGEAFF

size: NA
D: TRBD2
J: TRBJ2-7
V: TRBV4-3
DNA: TGCGCCAGCAGCCAAGTCGGGCCTAGCGGGAGCTACGAGCAGTACTTC
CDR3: CASSQVGPSGSYEQYF

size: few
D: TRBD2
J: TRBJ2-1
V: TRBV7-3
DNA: TGTGCCAGCAGCCTCGGGACTAGCGGCTACAATGAGCAGTTCTTC
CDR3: CASSLGTSGYNEQFF

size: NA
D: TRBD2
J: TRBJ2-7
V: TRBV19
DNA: TGTGCCAGTAGCTCGGGGGGGTACTACGAGCAGTACTTC
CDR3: CASSSGGYYEQYF

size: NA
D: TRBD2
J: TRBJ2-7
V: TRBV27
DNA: TGTGCCAGCGCCCCCGAGACTAGCAGCTACGAGCAGTACTTC
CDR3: CASAPETSSYEQYF

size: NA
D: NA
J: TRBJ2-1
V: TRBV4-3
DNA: TGCGCCAGCAGCCAAGATTGGGGACAATACAATGAGCAGTTCTTC
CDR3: CASSQDWGQYNEQFF

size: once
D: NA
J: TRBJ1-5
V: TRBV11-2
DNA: TGTGCCAGCAGCTTAGGGGCTGGGGCTGGTCAGCCCCAGCATTTT
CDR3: CASSLGAGAGQPQHF

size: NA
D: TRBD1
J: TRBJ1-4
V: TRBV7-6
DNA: TGTGCCAGCAGCAAACGTCTGGGACAGAGTGAAAAACTGTTTTTT
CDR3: CASSKRLGQSEKLFF

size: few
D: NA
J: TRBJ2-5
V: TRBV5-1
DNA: TGCGCCAGCAGCTTGGTCGGGGGAGAAGAGACCCAGTACTTC
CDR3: CASSLVGGEETQYF

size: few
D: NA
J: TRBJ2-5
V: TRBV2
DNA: TGTGCCAGCAGCCCTAGCGAGGCGGAGACCCAGTACTTC
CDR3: CASSPSEAETQYF

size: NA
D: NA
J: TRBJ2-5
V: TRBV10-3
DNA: TGTGCCATCAGTGAGAGCGCAGAGACCCAGTACTTC
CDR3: CAISESAETQYF

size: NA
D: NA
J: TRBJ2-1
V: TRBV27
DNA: TGTGCCAGCAGTAGGGAGCTAAACGTCAATGAGCAGTTCTTC
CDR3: CASSRELNVNEQFF

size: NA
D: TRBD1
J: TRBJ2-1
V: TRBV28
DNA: TGTGCCACACACCCGGGACAGGGAAAAAATGAGCAGTTCTTC
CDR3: CATHPGQGKNEQFF

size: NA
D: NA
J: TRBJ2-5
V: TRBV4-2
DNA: TGTGCCAGCAGCCAAGCCCATCAGGGGACCCAGTACTTC
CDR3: CASSQAHQGTQYF

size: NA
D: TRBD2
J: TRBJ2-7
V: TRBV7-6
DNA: TGTGCCAGCAGCTTAGGAGCGGGATACATTTCCGAGCAGTACTTC
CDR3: CASSLGAGYISEQYF

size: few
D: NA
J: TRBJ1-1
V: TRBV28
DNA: TGTGCCAGCAGTCTAAGGGCCACCGGGGTTACTGAAGCTTTCTTT
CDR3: CASSLRATGVTEAFF

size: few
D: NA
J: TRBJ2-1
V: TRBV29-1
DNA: TGCAGCGTTGCAGGGACTCCGAGCTCCTACAATGAGCAGTTCTTC
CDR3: CSVAGTPSSYNEQFF

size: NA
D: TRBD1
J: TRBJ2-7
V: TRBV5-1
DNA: TGCGCCAGCAGCCAGACAGGGTACGAGCAGTACTTC
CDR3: CASSQTGYEQYF

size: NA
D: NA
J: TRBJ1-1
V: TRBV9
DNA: TGTGCCAGCAGCGCTCAGGGGATCACTGAAGCTTTCTTT
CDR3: CASSAQGITEAFF

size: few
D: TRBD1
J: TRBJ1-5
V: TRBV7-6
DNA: TGTGCCAGCAGCTTAGGATCCAGGGGGCTGGGTCAGCCCCAGCATTTT
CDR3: CASSLGSRGLGQPQHF

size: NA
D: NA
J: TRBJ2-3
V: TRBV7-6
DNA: TGTGCCAGCAGCCTTCCTAAGGATACGCAGTATTTT
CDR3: CASSLPKDTQYF

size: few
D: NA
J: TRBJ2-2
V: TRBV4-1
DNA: TGCGCCAGCAGCCCGCAGGGTACCGGGGAGCTGTTTTTT
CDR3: CASSPQGTGELFF

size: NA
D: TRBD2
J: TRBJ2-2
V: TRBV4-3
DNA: TGCGCCAGCAGCCCTAGGACTAGCGGGAGGGCCGGGGGGGAGCTGTTTTTT
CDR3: CASSPRTSGRAGGELFF

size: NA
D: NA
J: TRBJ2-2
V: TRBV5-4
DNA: TGTGCCAGCAGCTTGGTCTCGAACACCGGGGAGCTGTTTTTT
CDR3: CASSLVSNTGELFF

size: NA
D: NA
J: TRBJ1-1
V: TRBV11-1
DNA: TGTGCCAGCAGCTCCACCGTAGGGGTGAACACTGAAGCTTTCTTT
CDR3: CASSSTVGVNTEAFF

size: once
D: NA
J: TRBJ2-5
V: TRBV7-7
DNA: TGTGCCAGCAGCTTAGTCAGGGCAGAGACCCAGTACTTC
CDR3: CASSLVRAETQYF

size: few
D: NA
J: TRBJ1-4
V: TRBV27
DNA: TGTGCCAGCAGTTTTGGCCAGGGGTCTAATGAAAAACTGTTTTTT
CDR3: CASSFGQGSNEKLFF

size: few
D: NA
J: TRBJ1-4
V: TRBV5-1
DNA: TGCGCCAGCAGCTTCTTAACTGGAGGTGAAAAACTGTTTTTT
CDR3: CASSFLTGGEKLFF

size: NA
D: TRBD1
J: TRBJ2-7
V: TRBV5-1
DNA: TGCGCCAGCAGCTCTGGGACCGGGACAGTCTCCTACGAGCAGTACTTC
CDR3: CASSSGTGTVSYEQYF

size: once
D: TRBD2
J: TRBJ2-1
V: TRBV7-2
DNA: TGTGCCAGCAGCATTCTGACTAGCGGCTCCTACAATGAGCAGTTCTTC
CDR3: CASSILTSGSYNEQFF

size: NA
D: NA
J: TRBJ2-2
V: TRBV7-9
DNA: TGTGCCAGCAGTTCCGTCGGGAACACCGGGGAGCTGTTTTTT
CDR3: CASSSVGNTGELFF

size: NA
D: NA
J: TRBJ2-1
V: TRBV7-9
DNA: TGTGCCAGCAGCTCCTACACTAGGGAGCAGTTCTTC
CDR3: CASSSYTREQFF

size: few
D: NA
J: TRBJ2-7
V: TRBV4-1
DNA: TGCGCCAGCAGCCCGGGTTCCTACGAGCAGTACTTC
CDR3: CASSPGSYEQYF

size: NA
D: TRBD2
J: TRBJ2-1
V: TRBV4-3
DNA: TGCGCCAGCAGCCAAGATGGGACTAGCGGGAGAAATGAGCAGTTCTTC
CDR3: CASSQDGTSGRNEQFF

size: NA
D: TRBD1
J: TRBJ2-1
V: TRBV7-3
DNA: TGTGCCAGCAGCTCCCGAGGGGACAGCTCCTACAATGAGCAGTTCTTC
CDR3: CASSSRGDSSYNEQFF

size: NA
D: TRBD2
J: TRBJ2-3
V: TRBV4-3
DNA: TGCGCCAGCAGCCCAAGGTTAATCTTACTAGCGGGAGATACGCAGTATTTT
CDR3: CASSPRLILLAGDTQYF

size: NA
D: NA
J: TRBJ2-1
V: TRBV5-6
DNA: TGTGCCAGCACCCAAACCCCCAACCCCGGGGAGCAGTTCTTC
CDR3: CASTQTPNPGEQFF

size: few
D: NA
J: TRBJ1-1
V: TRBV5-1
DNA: TGCGCCAGCAGCTTGGGGCAGGGTGGAACGAACACTGAAGCTTTCTTT
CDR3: CASSLGQGGTNTEAFF

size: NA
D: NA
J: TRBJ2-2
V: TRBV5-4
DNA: TGTGCCAGCAGCTTCAGGAAGAACACCGGGGAGCTGTTTTTT
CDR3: CASSFRKNTGELFF

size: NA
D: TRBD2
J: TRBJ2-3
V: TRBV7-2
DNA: TGTGCCAGCAGCCTCACTAGCGGGCCCAGTGTTTTT
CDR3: CASSLTSGPSVF

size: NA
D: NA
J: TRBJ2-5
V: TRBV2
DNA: TGTGCCACCGAACGGGACACCTACCAAGAGACCCAGTACTTC
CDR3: CATERDTYQETQYF

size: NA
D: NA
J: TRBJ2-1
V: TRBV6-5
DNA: TGTGCCAGCAGTCCCCCGGGCCAACAGGGAACGCAGTTCTTC
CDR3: CASSPPGQQGTQFF

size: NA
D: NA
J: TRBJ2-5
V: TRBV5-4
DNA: TGTGCCAGCACCAAAGTCGCAGTCCAAGAGACCCAGTACTTC
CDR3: CASTKVAVQETQYF

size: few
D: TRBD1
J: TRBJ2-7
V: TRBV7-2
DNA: TGTGCCAGCAGCTTAGTGACAGGGGAAAGTGACGAGCAGTACTTC
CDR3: CASSLVTGESDEQYF

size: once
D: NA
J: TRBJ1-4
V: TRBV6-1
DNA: TGTGCCAGCAGTGAAGTACACGGACTTGGCCGTTTTTATAATGAAAAACTGTTTTTT
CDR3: CASSEVHGLGRFYNEKLFF

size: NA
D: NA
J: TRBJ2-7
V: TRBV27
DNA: TGTGCCAGCGGGGGGACCTACGAGCAGTACTTC
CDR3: CASGGTYEQYF

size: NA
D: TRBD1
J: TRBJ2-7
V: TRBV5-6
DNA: TGTGCCAGCAGCTTGAGGGGACAGGGGGCTTTTGGGTACGAGCAGTACTTC
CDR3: CASSLRGQGAFGYEQYF

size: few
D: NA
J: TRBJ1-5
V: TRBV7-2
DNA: TGTGCCAGCAGCTTCGGGGGGATGCAGCCCCAGCATTTT
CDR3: CASSFGGMQPQHF

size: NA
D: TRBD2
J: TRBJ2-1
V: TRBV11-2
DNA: TGTGCCAGCAGCTTAGTCTCTAGCGGGCACCTGGGGAATGAGCAGTTCTTC
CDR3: CASSLVSSGHLGNEQFF

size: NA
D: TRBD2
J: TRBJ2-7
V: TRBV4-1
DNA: TGCGCCAGCAGCCGAGGACTAGCGGGGTCCTACGAGCAGTACTTC
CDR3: CASSRGLAGSYEQYF

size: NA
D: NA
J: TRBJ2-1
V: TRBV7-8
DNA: TGTGCCAGCAGCTTTATTCCCTACAATGAGCAGTTCTTC
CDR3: CASSFIPYNEQFF

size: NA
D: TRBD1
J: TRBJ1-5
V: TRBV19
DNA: TGTGCCAGTAGTCCCCCCGCCCGACAGGGGAGGATTAGGGAGCCCCAGCATTTT
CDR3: CASSPPARQGRIREPQHF

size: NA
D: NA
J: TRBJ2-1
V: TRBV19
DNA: TGTGCCAGTAGTACTAGACTCAATGAGCAGTTCTTC
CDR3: CASSTRLNEQFF

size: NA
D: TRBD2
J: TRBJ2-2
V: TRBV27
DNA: TGTGCCAGCAGTTCTCGACTAGCGGGAGGGGCCGGGGAGCTGTTTTTT
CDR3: CASSSRLAGGAGELFF

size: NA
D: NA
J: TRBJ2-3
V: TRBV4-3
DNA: TGCGCCAGCAGCCCCACTAGTGTAATCGATACGCAGTATTTT
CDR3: CASSPTSVIDTQYF